These T cell receptor beta chains were read from a single sample in a study of blood T cells in healthy people across ages. Via MiXCR, TCRdb re-called the 5' RACE reads, giving one row per CDR3 protein. The sample includes about 1.7 million distinct CDR3 sequences, roughly 28% seen only once; the top ten take 7.7%. The source material was blood. Receptor source: a woman aged 30 to 39 in good health. The CDR3 runs from the conserved cysteine through the conserved F or W. A D gene is named only where the DNA matches it firmly. Rows may omit the clone size; those that give it use once, few, many or a size class.

>TRBJ1-1|-|TRBV11-1|-
TGTGCCAGCAGCTTGGCCAGTCACTTGAAAGCTTTCTTT
CASSLASHLKAFF
>TRBJ2-1|TRBD2|TRBV7-3|few
TGTGCCAGCAGCTTAAGAAAGACTAGCGGGGCGTACAATGAGCAGTTCTTC
CASSLRKTSGAYNEQFF
>TRBJ2-1|TRBD2|TRBV12-3/TRBV12-4|-
TGTGCCAGCAGTTTGGGGCTCGAGCGGGGGTACAATGAGCAGTTCTTC
CASSLGLERGYNEQFF
>TRBJ2-7|TRBD2|TRBV4-3|-
TGCGCCAGCAGCCCATCACACGGGACTAGCGCCTACGAGCAGTACTTC
CASSPSHGTSAYEQYF
>TRBJ1-1|-|TRBV3-1|-
TGTGCCAGCAGCCATGGACGGGTGAACACTGAAGCTTTCTTT
CASSHGRVNTEAFF
>TRBJ2-4|TRBD1|TRBV6-6|few
TGTGCCAGCAGTTCTAGACAGGGGGGAAACATTCAGTACTTC
CASSSRQGGNIQYF
>TRBJ2-5|TRBD2|TRBV5-1|few
TGCGCCAGCAGCTCGTCCCAGCGGGGGGGCCGTGTCGAGACCCAGTACTTC
CASSSSQRGGRVETQYF
>TRBJ2-3|-|TRBV20-1|-
TGCAGTGCCCTCCGGGACACGCTTGCAGATACGCAGTATTTT
CSALRDTLADTQYF
>TRBJ2-4|TRBD1|TRBV18|few
TGTGCCAGCTCACCCGGGACAGGAATTATAGCCAAAAACATTCAGTACTTC
CASSPGTGIIAKNIQYF
>TRBJ1-2|-|TRBV5-1|few
TGCGCCAGCAGCTTGGAGAGTAGGAGAGGCTACACCTTC
CASSLESRRGYTF
>TRBJ1-1|TRBD1|TRBV20-1|-
TGCAGTGCGGGGGGGAGGGGGCTTGAAGCTTTCTTT
CSAGGRGLEAFF
>TRBJ1-1|-|TRBV7-2|few
TGTGCCAGCAGGCTAGAGGGTTATACTGAAGCTTTCTTT
CASRLEGYTEAFF
>TRBJ1-2|TRBD1|TRBV28|-
TGTGCCAGCAGTCCCCGCCGAACGGGACAGGGATATGGCTACACCTTC
CASSPRRTGQGYGYTF
>TRBJ2-3|-|TRBV6-6|many
TGTGCCAGCAGTTACGCCGGGACGGAAGGCACAGATACGCAGTATTTT
CASSYAGTEGTDTQYF
>TRBJ2-3|TRBD1|TRBV20-1|-
TGCAGTGCTCCCGGGACAGGGGGCGCGGATACGCAGTATTTT
CSAPGTGGADTQYF
>TRBJ2-2|TRBD1|TRBV5-1|-
TGCGCCAGCAGCACCCGGGAGACAGGGGCTACCGGGGAGCTGTTTTTT
CASSTRETGATGELFF
>TRBJ2-5|TRBD2|TRBV19|few
TGTGCCAGTAGTTCAGCGGGAGGCCTTAAAGAGACCCAGTACTTC
CASSSAGGLKETQYF
>TRBJ2-5|TRBD2|TRBV7-2|few
TGTGCCAGCAGCTTAGAGGGGACTAGCGGGGCCTCTCTCAAGACCCAGTACTTC
CASSLEGTSGASLKTQYF
>TRBJ2-3|-|TRBV5-1|few
TGCGCCAGCAGCTTGGGGGACGGGTTCACAGATACGCAGTATTTT
CASSLGDGFTDTQYF
>TRBJ2-7|-|TRBV5-1|many
TGCGCCAGCAGCTATCGGGGGAGTGGCGTCTTCTACGAGCAGTACTTC
CASSYRGSGVFYEQYF
>TRBJ2-1|TRBD2|TRBV7-2|few
TGTGCCAGCAGCCCCTTGGGGGCCAGCGGGGGCCCCAGCTGGGGTGCGCGGTTCTTC
CASSPLGASGGPSWGARFF
>TRBJ1-2|-|TRBV6-5|-
TGTGCCAGCAGCCCACGAGTCGGGGGAGGCTACACCTTC
CASSPRVGGGYTF
>TRBJ1-4|-|TRBV6-5|few
TGTGCCAGCACCAGACTCCCCCGGGGGGAAAAACTGTTTTTT
CASTRLPRGEKLFF
>TRBJ2-3|-|TRBV2|few
TGTGCCAGCAGTTTGGACCCATCCCCCAGCACAGATACGCAGTATTTT
CASSLDPSPSTDTQYF
>TRBJ1-1|-|TRBV10-3|many
TGTGCCAGCCAGGGGAACACTGAAGCTTTCTTT
CASQGNTEAFF
>TRBJ1-2|TRBD1|TRBV28|few
TGTGCCAGCAGTGCCACAGGGGAAGGCTACACCTTC
CASSATGEGYTF
>TRBJ2-7|TRBD1|TRBV7-3|-
TGTGCCAGCAGCAAACAGGGGGCCACCTACGAGCAGTACTTC
CASSKQGATYEQYF
>TRBJ2-1|TRBD1|TRBV7-9|few
TGTGCCAGCAGCCCACCGAGACAGGGGAACAATGAGCAGTTCTTC
CASSPPRQGNNEQFF
>TRBJ2-7|TRBD1|TRBV7-2|-
TGTGCCAGCAGCTTAGAAGGGACAGGGGGGATAGAGCAGTACTTC
CASSLEGTGGIEQYF
>TRBJ1-2|-|TRBV29-1|-
TGCAGCGGAGATGGTCCCGGCGGTTTTGGCTACACCTTC
CSGDGPGGFGYTF
>TRBJ2-6|-|TRBV12-3/TRBV12-4|many
TGTGCCAGCAGTTTCTATACGCGAGGGGCCAACGTCCTGACTTTC
CASSFYTRGANVLTF
>TRBJ2-5|-|TRBV12-5|few
TGTGCTAGTGGTCAATCAGCTCAGAAATCAGAGACCCAGTACTTC
CASGQSAQKSETQYF
>TRBJ2-1|-|TRBV9|many
TGTGCCAGCAGCGCACCGAGTAGTTTACATGAGCAGTTCTTC
CASSAPSSLHEQFF
>TRBJ2-1|TRBD1|TRBV27|-
TGTGCCAGCAGTTTATCGGGACAGTCCTATCTTCCGCAGTTCTTC
CASSLSGQSYLPQFF
>TRBJ1-1|-|TRBV29-1|-
TGCAGCGCCCCAAGCGGCGAGACTGAAGCTTTCTTT
CSAPSGETEAFF
>TRBJ2-4|-|TRBV5-5|-
TGTGCCAGCAGCTTTTACCCAGAGCGGGACATTCAGTACTTC
CASSFYPERDIQYF
>TRBJ2-1|-|TRBV28|few
TGTGCCAGCAGTTTATTTGCGGGCTATGACAATGAGCAGTTCTTC
CASSLFAGYDNEQFF
>TRBJ1-6|-|TRBV2|-
TGTGCCAGCAGTGAAGAGGCACCCCGGACGTCACCCCTCCACTTT
CASSEEAPRTSPLHF
>TRBJ2-7|-|TRBV5-1|many
TGCGCCAGCAGTTACCGTCTAGGAGACGAGCAGTACTTC
CASSYRLGDEQYF
>TRBJ2-1|-|TRBV20-1|many
TGCAGTGCCCTACCCACTAGCCCCCGGACGAATGAGCAGTTCTTC
CSALPTSPRTNEQFF
>TRBJ2-3|-|TRBV5-6|-
TGTGCCAGCAGCTTACTGGGCAGAGCTAGCACAGATACGCAGTATTTT
CASSLLGRASTDTQYF
>TRBJ2-4|-|TRBV20-1|-
TGCAGTGCTCCCGCCAAAAACATTCAGTACTTC
CSAPAKNIQYF
>TRBJ1-6|TRBD1|TRBV12-3/TRBV12-4|many
TGTGCCAGCAGTTTACTCTCAGGGGGAGATTCACCCCTCCACTTT
CASSLLSGGDSPLHF
>TRBJ2-1|TRBD1|TRBV7-2|-
TGTGCCAGCAGCTGGGGGGCAGGGGGCATCAATGAGCAGTTCTTC
CASSWGAGGINEQFF
>TRBJ1-2|TRBD1|TRBV10-2|few
TGCGCCAGCAGTGAAAACTCGGACAGGAACTTCTACACCTTC
CASSENSDRNFYTF